A selection of T cell receptor beta chains follows, all from one sample in a study of molecular identifiers for immune sequencing clone quantification. TCRdb re-analysed the PCR reads in MiXCR, keeping a single row per CDR3 protein. Here the sample spans approximately 670,000 distinct CDR3 sequences, just under 20% being singletons. The sequencing sample was made of naive CD8+ T cells from blood, with Jurkat cell RNA spiked in. The receptors originated from a human donor in good health. Some libraries in this study had Jurkat cell RNA spiked in. Each CDR3 is given with its conserved first and last residue. D genes are given only for firm matches. Only part of the rows carry a size: once, few, many, or a class if the clone is expanded.

V: TRBV4-3; D: NA; size: many; J: TRBJ2-2; DNA: TGCGCCAGCAGCCAAGATGGGACGGCGAACACCGGGGAGCTGTTTTTT; CDR3: CASSQDGTANTGELFF
V: TRBV12-3/TRBV12-4; D: NA; size: few; J: TRBJ1-1; DNA: TGTGCCAGCAGTTGGGCAGCGGAGAACACTGAAGCTTTCTTT; CDR3: CASSWAAENTEAFF
V: TRBV13; D: TRBD1; size: NA; J: TRBJ1-5; DNA: TGTGCCAGCAGCCCTAACAGGGGTAATCAGCCCCAGCACTTT; CDR3: CASSPNRGNQPQHF
V: TRBV9; D: NA; size: many; J: TRBJ2-6; DNA: TGTGCCAGCAGCGCGGCCAGGGACCTAACCTCTGGGGCCAACGTCCTGACTTTC; CDR3: CASSAARDLTSGANVLTF
V: TRBV20-1; D: NA; size: many; J: TRBJ2-7; DNA: TGCAGTGCTATGGAGGACTACGAGCAGTACTTC; CDR3: CSAMEDYEQYF
V: TRBV7-7; D: TRBD2; size: NA; J: TRBJ2-5; DNA: TGTGCCATCGCGACTAGCGGGGGCCAAGAGACCCAGTACTTC; CDR3: CAIATSGGQETQYF
V: TRBV29-1; D: NA; size: few; J: TRBJ2-3; DNA: TGCAGCGTTGAAGATCCCGATCGTATTGCGATCCAGGGCAGGACTTACACAGATACGCAGTATTTT; CDR3: CSVEDPDRIAIQGRTYTDTQYF
V: TRBV6-6; D: TRBD1; size: many; J: TRBJ2-5; DNA: TGTGCCAGCAGCCTGGGGACAGCCCAAGAGACCCAGTACTTC; CDR3: CASSLGTAQETQYF
V: TRBV13; D: NA; size: NA; J: TRBJ2-3; DNA: TGTGCCAGCACCAAACAGGGTTGGGGCACAGATACGCAGTATTTT; CDR3: CASTKQGWGTDTQYF
V: TRBV11-2; D: TRBD2; size: many; J: TRBJ2-1; DNA: TGTGCCAGCAGCTCGAAACTAGCGGGAGGGCTATTATTTGAGCAGTTCTTC; CDR3: CASSSKLAGGLLFEQFF
V: TRBV9; D: TRBD1; size: NA; J: TRBJ2-3; DNA: TGTGCCGGCAGCGTAGAAAAGGGACAGGGAGCAGATACGCAGTATTTT; CDR3: CAGSVEKGQGADTQYF
V: TRBV7-3; D: TRBD2; size: NA; J: TRBJ2-1; DNA: TGTGCCAGCAGCCCTAGCGGGAGGGCCGACTATGAGCAGTTCTTC; CDR3: CASSPSGRADYEQFF
V: TRBV4-3; D: NA; size: few; J: TRBJ2-7; DNA: TGCGCCAGCAGCCAAGAGGCGACCCAAATCTACGAGCAGTACTTC; CDR3: CASSQEATQIYEQYF
V: TRBV24-1; D: NA; size: NA; J: TRBJ1-4; DNA: TGTGCCACCAGTGCCGGGGTGGGCGAAAAACTGTTTTTT; CDR3: CATSAGVGEKLFF
V: TRBV20-1; D: NA; size: many; J: TRBJ2-7; DNA: TGCAGTGCTAGAGATTGGGCCAGCGGGCTGCACTCCTACGAGCAGTACTTC; CDR3: CSARDWASGLHSYEQYF
V: TRBV2; D: TRBD1; size: many; J: TRBJ1-5; DNA: TGTGCCAGCAGATCGGGACAGGGGAGCAATCAGCCCCAGCATTTT; CDR3: CASRSGQGSNQPQHF
V: TRBV28; D: NA; size: many; J: TRBJ2-7; DNA: TGTGCCAGCAGTTTGGGGTTTACAGGGAACTCCTACGAGCAGTACTTC; CDR3: CASSLGFTGNSYEQYF
V: TRBV6-2/TRBV6-3; D: NA; size: many; J: TRBJ1-4; DNA: TGTGCCAGCAGCTGGAGGACCGCCGCGAAAGAAAAACTGTTTTTT; CDR3: CASSWRTAAKEKLFF
V: TRBV4-3; D: NA; size: many; J: TRBJ2-3; DNA: TGCGCCAGCAGCCAAGATTACCCGCGCGGGACAGATACGCAGTATTTT; CDR3: CASSQDYPRGTDTQYF
V: TRBV7-9; D: NA; size: NA; J: TRBJ2-1; DNA: TGTGCCAGCAGCTTCGGTGGTGGCGAGTTGGTGAATGAGCAGTTCTTC; CDR3: CASSFGGGELVNEQFF
V: TRBV30; D: TRBD2; size: NA; J: TRBJ2-1; DNA: TGTGCCTGGAGTGAGCCGGGGTTGGTAGCGGGGGGCTACAATGAGCAGTTCTTC; CDR3: CAWSEPGLVAGGYNEQFF
V: TRBV14; D: NA; size: NA; J: TRBJ2-1; DNA: TGTGCCAGCAGCCACGGCCAGGGGATTGTCATTGAGCAGTTCTTC; CDR3: CASSHGQGIVIEQFF
V: TRBV30; D: NA; size: many; J: TRBJ2-5; DNA: TGTGCCTGGTTTTCTTCTTACGAGACCCAGTACTTC; CDR3: CAWFSSYETQYF
V: TRBV2; D: NA; size: many; J: TRBJ2-2; DNA: TGTGCCAGCAGCTCGGACTCGAACACCGGGGAGCTGTTTTTT; CDR3: CASSSDSNTGELFF
V: TRBV7-9; D: TRBD2; size: many; J: TRBJ2-3; DNA: TGTGCCAGCCAAGAGGGAGGGTCCAATACGCAGTATTTT; CDR3: CASQEGGSNTQYF
V: TRBV4-3; D: NA; size: NA; J: TRBJ2-2; DNA: TGCGCCAGCACGGAGACAGGACCGAACACCGTGGAGCTGTTTTTT; CDR3: CASTETGPNTVELFF
V: TRBV2; D: NA; size: NA; J: TRBJ2-5; DNA: TGTGCCAGATTGGGAACGGGAGGACAGCAAGAGACCCAGTACTTC; CDR3: CARLGTGGQQETQYF
V: TRBV29-1; D: NA; size: many; J: TRBJ2-1; DNA: TGCAGCGTTGTTTCTGGGACGGGGTACAATGAGCAGTTCTTC; CDR3: CSVVSGTGYNEQFF
V: TRBV7-2; D: NA; size: many; J: TRBJ2-7; DNA: TGTGCCAGCAGCGCCTTACAGAGTTCCTACGAGCAGTACTTC; CDR3: CASSALQSSYEQYF
V: TRBV29-1; D: TRBD1; size: NA; J: TRBJ1-1; DNA: TGCAGCGTTGGGGGACAGGGTGGGGGTCCCTGGTTCTCTGAAGCTTTCTTT; CDR3: CSVGGQGGGPWFSEAFF
V: TRBV6-1; D: NA; size: NA; J: TRBJ1-5; DNA: TGTGCCAGCAGTGAGATCAAGCTACCAGGATGGTCCCAGCATTTT; CDR3: CASSEIKLPGWSQHF
V: TRBV19; D: NA; size: few; J: TRBJ2-5; DNA: TGTGCCAGTAGTACCGATCGGGACACCCAAGAGACCCAGTACTTC; CDR3: CASSTDRDTQETQYF
V: TRBV19; D: NA; size: many; J: TRBJ2-5; DNA: TGTGCCAGTAGTACCCGGACACCGCGGGAGACCCAGTACTTC; CDR3: CASSTRTPRETQYF
V: TRBV13; D: NA; size: many; J: TRBJ2-3; DNA: TGTGCCAGCAGCTTAGGCGGTCTCTTATTGGGGTACACAGATACGCAGTATTTT; CDR3: CASSLGGLLLGYTDTQYF
V: TRBV15; D: TRBD1; size: NA; J: TRBJ1-1; DNA: TGTGCCACCAGCAGGCCGACACAGGGGTACACTGAAGCTTTCTTT; CDR3: CATSRPTQGYTEAFF
V: TRBV7-9; D: NA; size: many; J: TRBJ2-7; DNA: TGTGCCAGCACCCTGCCGGGGTACGGCGAGCAGTACTTC; CDR3: CASTLPGYGEQYF
V: TRBV2; D: TRBD2; size: many; J: TRBJ2-3; DNA: TGTGCCAGCAGTTGGACTAGCGGGGCAACGTCGAGCACAGATACGCAGTATTTT; CDR3: CASSWTSGATSSTDTQYF
V: TRBV5-3; D: TRBD2; size: NA; J: TRBJ2-1; DNA: TGTGCCAGCACCGCGGGAGGAGCCTACAATGAGCAGTTCTTC; CDR3: CASTAGGAYNEQFF
V: TRBV7-9; D: NA; size: NA; J: TRBJ1-1; DNA: TGTGCCAGCAGCTTAGGGAGGGTAGCCACTGAAGCTTTCTTT; CDR3: CASSLGRVATEAFF
V: TRBV20-1; D: NA; size: many; J: TRBJ2-7; DNA: TGCAGTGCTAGGGATAGCGACAGCTCCTACGAGCAGTACTTC; CDR3: CSARDSDSSYEQYF
V: TRBV5-6; D: NA; size: many; J: TRBJ1-4; DNA: TGTGCCAGCAGCTTGGACCAAAGTGAAAAACTGTTTTTT; CDR3: CASSLDQSEKLFF
V: TRBV4-1; D: TRBD1; size: many; J: TRBJ2-3; DNA: TGCGCCAGCAGCCAAGAATGGGGGGACAGGGACTACGATACGCAGTATTTT; CDR3: CASSQEWGDRDYDTQYF
V: TRBV19; D: NA; size: few; J: TRBJ1-1; DNA: TGTGCCAGTAGGGACGGTTTAAGCACTGAAGCTTTCTTT; CDR3: CASRDGLSTEAFF
V: TRBV10-3; D: TRBD2; size: NA; J: TRBJ2-1; DNA: TGTGCCATCAGTGAGCCGGGACTAGCGGGCCACCAGTTCTTC; CDR3: CAISEPGLAGHQFF
V: TRBV21-1; D: NA; size: NA; J: TRBJ2-3; DNA: TGTGCCAGCAGCAAAGGTCAGGGCTACACAGATACGCAGTATTTT; CDR3: CASSKGQGYTDTQYF
V: TRBV27; D: TRBD1; size: many; J: TRBJ2-3; DNA: TGTGCCAGCAGTCCCGACGTGGACAGGGCCTGGACAGATACGCAGTATTTT; CDR3: CASSPDVDRAWTDTQYF
V: TRBV6-2/TRBV6-3; D: NA; size: NA; J: TRBJ2-7; DNA: TGTGCCAGCAGTTACTCCCTCCTGCTCTACGAGCAGTACTTC; CDR3: CASSYSLLLYEQYF
V: TRBV13; D: NA; size: many; J: TRBJ2-3; DNA: TGTGCCAGCAGCTCGACGGGGGCAACCACAGATACGCAGTATTTT; CDR3: CASSSTGATTDTQYF
V: TRBV6-1; D: NA; size: many; J: TRBJ1-1; DNA: TGTGCCAGCAGTGATGGGTTCACTGAAGCTTTCTTT; CDR3: CASSDGFTEAFF
V: TRBV4-3; D: NA; size: many; J: TRBJ2-7; DNA: TGCGCCAGCAGCCACCTTCGGGGGACCTCCTACGAGCAGTACTTC; CDR3: CASSHLRGTSYEQYF
V: TRBV7-9; D: TRBD1; size: once; J: TRBJ2-3; DNA: TGTGCCAGCAGCACCACGAGGGTGACAGGGACAGGGGGAAAGAACGCAGATACGCAGTATTTT; CDR3: CASSTTRVTGTGGKNADTQYF
V: TRBV27; D: NA; size: many; J: TRBJ2-2; DNA: TGTGCCAGCAGTTTAATGGCCCATGACGGGGAGCTGTTTTTT; CDR3: CASSLMAHDGELFF
V: TRBV2; D: TRBD1; size: many; J: TRBJ2-7; DNA: TGTGCCAGCAGTGAAAGCAGGGGGCCCTACGAGCAGTACTTC; CDR3: CASSESRGPYEQYF
V: TRBV5-8; D: TRBD2; size: many; J: TRBJ2-7; DNA: TGTGCCAGCAGCTCGCTGACTAGCGGGAGTCTCGAGCAGTACTTC; CDR3: CASSSLTSGSLEQYF